This TCR beta chain came from a study of identical twins. A single record per CDR3 protein comes from TCRdb applying MiXCR to the 5' RACE reads. The profile shows 200,000 to 300,000 distinct CDR3 sequences, about 13% of them singletons. This CDR3 contains 14 residues. Germline lookup yields CDR1 DFQATT and CDR2 SNEGSKA (reference sequence). Trimming removed 6 bases from V and 0 bases from J, with 13 bases in between. These data are also associated with another study on yellow fever vaccine responses in identical twins.

Source material: memory (CD45RO+) T cells sorted from blood. The TCR originated in a woman aged 18-29 years in good health. This chain uses TRBV20-1 with TRBJ2-3; D is possibly TRBD2 (6 bases). CDR3 in DNA: TGCAGTGCCTTGCGGGAATCTAGCACAGATACGCAGTATTTT. This sequence encodes CSALRESSTDTQYF.